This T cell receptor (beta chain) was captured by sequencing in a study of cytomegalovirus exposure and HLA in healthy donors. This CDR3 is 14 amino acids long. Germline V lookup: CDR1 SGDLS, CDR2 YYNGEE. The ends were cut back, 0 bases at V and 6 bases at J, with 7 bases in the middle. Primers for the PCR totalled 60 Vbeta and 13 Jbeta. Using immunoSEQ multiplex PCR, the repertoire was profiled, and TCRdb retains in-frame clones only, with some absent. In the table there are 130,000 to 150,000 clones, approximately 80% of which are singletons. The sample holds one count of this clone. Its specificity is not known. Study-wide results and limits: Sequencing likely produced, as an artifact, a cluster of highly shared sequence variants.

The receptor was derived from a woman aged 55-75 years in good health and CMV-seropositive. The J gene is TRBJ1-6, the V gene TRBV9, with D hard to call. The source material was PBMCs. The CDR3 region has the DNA TGTGCCAGCAGCGTAGCCGGGGTTAATTCACCCCTCCACTTT. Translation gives CASSVAGVNSPLHF.